At least ten counts were recorded for the clone carrying this T cell receptor beta chain. What it recognizes is unknown. This entry is derived from a study of T cells after yellow fever vaccination. Study-wide results and caveats: The CD4 compartment and the CD8 compartment contained a small share of clonotypes in common.

A process of 5'RACE template switching, which added a universal primer site and UMIs, was used to make TCR cDNA. TCRdb recomputed calls from the 5' RACE reads with MiXCR, one row per CDR3 protein. The sample consists of around 320,000 distinct CDR3 sequences, around 4.3% of them appearing once. From germline, CDR1 is LGHNA and CDR2 YSLEER. Trimming pared 1 base from V and 3 bases from J, leaving 18 bases between. The CDR3 runs to 18 residues. The chain carries TRBV4-3 and TRBJ2-2; maybe TRBD2 (6 bases). The TCR was taken from a man between 18 and 35 years old who received the YFV17D yellow fever vaccine. The material was PBMCs, obtained 15 days after the yellow fever booster vaccination. The CDR3 sequence: CASSQGPRGTWDTGELFF. The CDR3 nucleotides are TGCGCCAGCAGCCAAGGGCCACGGGGGACCTGGGACACCGGGGAGCTGTTTTTT.